The 14 T cell receptor beta chains in this list originate from one sample, sequenced in a study of CD8+ T cells in alopecia areata. RNA extraction was followed by reverse transcription into cDNA, which acted as the sequencing template. Assay used: immunoSEQ multiplex PCR; TCRdb lists only in-frame clones, some missing. Of just over 150,000 clones listed, about 53% are singletons. Sequences were derived from CD8+ T cells sorted from blood, sampled at week 0. The receptors were gathered from a human donor with alopecia areata.

This clone was seen only a few times. The chain joins TRBV7-9 to TRBJ2-3; 10 positions agree with TRBD1. CDR1 and CDR2 from the germline V gene are SEHNR and FQNEAQ (reference sequence). With V trimmed by 3 bases and J by 4 bases, 7 bases remained unmatched. CDR3 length: 16 residues. For the CDR3, the DNA is TGTGCCAGCAGCTTTCGTTCGGGACAGGGGTCAGATACGCAGTATTTT. Encoded protein: CASSFRSGQGSDTQYF. The whole variable domain, remainder taken from reference TRBV7-9 and TRBJ2-3, is DTGVSQNPRHKITKRGQNVTFRCDPISEHNRLYWYRQTLGQGPEFLTYFQNEAQLEKSRLLSDRFSAERPKGSFSTLEIQRTEQGDSAMYLCASSFRSGQGSDTQYFGPGTRLTVL.

In its sample, this clone was seen a few times. V is TRBV5-4 and J is TRBJ1-1; D gene ambiguous. The CDR3 has 12 residues. The germline V and J ends were trimmed by 4 bases and 1 base, with 5 bases remaining between them. The germline gives CDR1 SGHNT, CDR2 YYREEE (reference sequence). The CDR3 here is CASSEGNTEAFF. CDR3 nucleotides: TGTGCCAGCAGCGAAGGGAACACTGAAGCTTTCTTT.

This rearrangement joins TRBV7-9 to TRBJ2-1, with D perhaps TRBD2 (6 bases). In germline, CDR1 is SEHNR, CDR2 FQNEAQ (reference sequence). The V and J ends lost 1 base and 3 bases respectively, with 10 bases between them. The CDR3 extends over 15 amino acids. CDR3 bases: TGTGCCAGCAGCTTAGGGGCGGGGTTCTACAATGAGCAGTTCTTC. This encodes CASSLGAGFYNEQFF.

This chain links TRBV4-1 with TRBJ2-2; possible D gene TRBD2, 5 bases. The CDR3 is made up of 15 amino acids. Germline CDR1 and CDR2: MGHRA and YSYEKL. Trimming removed 1 base from V and 7 bases from J, with 13 bases in between. For the CDR3, the DNA is TGCGCCAGCAGCCAAGGTTCGGGGTCGGGCGGGGAGCTGTTTTTT. Translating it yields CASSQGSGSGGELFF.

The J gene is TRBJ1-1, the V gene TRBV7-6; tentatively, D is TRBD1 (6 bases). There are 14 residues in the CDR3. Germline-derived CDR1 and CDR2 are SGHVS and FNYEAQ. The V end was cut by 0 bases, the J end by 4 bases, with 9 bases between. CDR3 sequence: CASSLASRGTEAFF. The CDR3 DNA follows: TGTGCCAGCAGCTTAGCCAGCAGGGGCACTGAAGCTTTCTTT.

This clone showed up just a few times. The chain links TRBV30 to TRBJ1-1; tentatively, D is TRBD1 (5 bases). This CDR3 comprises 13 residues. V was trimmed by 2 bases and J by 4 bases, leaving 11 bases between them. Germline-derived CDR1 and CDR2 are GTSNPN and SVGIG (reference sequence). The DNA for the CDR3 is TGTGCCTGGAGTTTATCCGGGGGCACTGAAGCTTTCTTT. It encodes CAWSLSGGTEAFF.

The chain combines TRBV15 with TRBJ2-7; D is undetermined. Germline loops: CDR1 LNHNV, CDR2 YYDKDF (reference sequence). This CDR3 is 14 amino acids long. V lost 1 base and J lost 2, with 9 bases in between. CDR3 DNA sequence: TGTGCCACCAGCAGAGTCCCGGGTCCCTACGAGCAGTACTTC. Its translation is CATSRVPGPYEQYF.

The V gene is TRBV19, the J gene TRBJ2-3, with TRBD1 matching over 8 bases. The J segment lost 1 base and the V segment lost 7 bases, leaving 7 bases of the junction unmatched. Germline lookup yields CDR1 LNHDA and CDR2 SQIVND (reference sequence). This CDR3 has 15 amino acids. The CDR3 DNA is TGTGCCAGTACCACGGACAGGGTGGGCACAGATACGCAGTATTTT. This translates into CASTTDRVGTDTQYF.

In its sample, this clone was seen a few times. The rearrangement joins TRBV10-2 to TRBJ2-7, with D tentatively TRBD1 or TRBD2 (5 bases each). Germline assignment: CDR1 WSHSY and CDR2 SAAADI. CDR3 length: 14 residues. Trimming cost V 3 bases and J 3 bases, with 12 bases left between them. CDR3: CASSEGAGGYEQYF. Written as DNA, the CDR3 is TGCGCCAGCAGTGAAGGGGCCGGAGGCTACGAGCAGTACTTC.

A remark on this clone: Other DNA sequences in this specimen translate into the identical CDR3. This chain links TRBV27 with TRBJ1-5; D not resolved. V gave up 3 bases and J gave up 0 bases, with 3 bases separating them. Germline CDR1 is MNHEY and CDR2 is SMNVEV (reference sequence). This CDR3 contains 13 residues. The DNA of the CDR3 is TGTGCCAGCAGTTTGGGTAGCAATCAGCCCCAGCATTTT. Translating gives CASSLGSNQPQHF.

V gene TRBV4-2 combines with J gene TRBJ1-5, with 7 bases that match TRBD1. The germline gives CDR1 LGHNA, CDR2 YNFKEQ. With 4 bases clipped from V and 7 bases from J, the junction kept 4 bases outside the gene matches. The CDR3 has 13 residues. The CDR3 bases are TGTGCCAGCAGCCCGACAGGGCGGCAGCCCCAGCATTTT. Its translation: CASSPTGRQPQHF.

The rearrangement links TRBV29-1 to TRBJ2-1; 7 bases line up with TRBD2. Germline V gene sequence: CDR1 SQVTM, CDR2 ANQGSEA. Trimming at V came to 1 base and at J to 11 bases, leaving 11 bases not matched to a gene. The length of the CDR3 is 14 residues. CDR3 sequence reads: CSVEGTSGLRKQFF. CDR3 DNA: TGCAGCGTTGAAGGGACTAGTGGCCTTCGGAAGCAGTTCTTC.

The chain couples TRBV30 to TRBJ1-2, with TRBD1 matching 7 bases. The length of the CDR3 is 16 residues. Germline V gene data show CDR1 as GTSNPN and CDR2 as SVGIG (reference sequence). V shed 1 base, J shed 1 base, and the junction held 9 bases outside the gene matches. The CDR3 region has the DNA TGTGCCTGGAGTGACCCCGGGACAGCGAATAACTATGGCTACACCTTC. This codes for CAWSDPGTANNYGYTF.

This sequence joins TRBV4-1 and TRBJ2-1, with a weak D call TRBD1 (5 bases). Germline CDR1 and CDR2: MGHRA and YSYEKL. The CDR3 length is 15 residues. Trimming shortened V by 4 bases and J by 8 bases, and 18 bases separated the two germline ends. CDR3 sequence: CASSRLAGRKDEQFF. The CDR3 nucleotides are TGCGCCAGCAGCCGTCTGGCAGGGCGAAAGGATGAGCAGTTCTTC.